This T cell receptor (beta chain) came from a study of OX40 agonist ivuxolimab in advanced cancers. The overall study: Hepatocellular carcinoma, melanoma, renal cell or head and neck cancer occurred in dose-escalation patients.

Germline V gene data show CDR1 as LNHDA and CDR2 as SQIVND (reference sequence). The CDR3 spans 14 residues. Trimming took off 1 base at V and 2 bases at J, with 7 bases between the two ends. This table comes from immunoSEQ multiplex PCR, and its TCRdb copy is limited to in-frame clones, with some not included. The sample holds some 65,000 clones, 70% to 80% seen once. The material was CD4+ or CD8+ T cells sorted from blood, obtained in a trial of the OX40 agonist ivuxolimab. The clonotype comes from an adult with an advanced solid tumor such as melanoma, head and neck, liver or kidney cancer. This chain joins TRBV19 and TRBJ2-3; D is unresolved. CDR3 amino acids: CASSIAHYTDTQYF. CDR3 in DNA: TGTGCCAGTAGTATAGCCCACTACACAGATACGCAGTATTTT.